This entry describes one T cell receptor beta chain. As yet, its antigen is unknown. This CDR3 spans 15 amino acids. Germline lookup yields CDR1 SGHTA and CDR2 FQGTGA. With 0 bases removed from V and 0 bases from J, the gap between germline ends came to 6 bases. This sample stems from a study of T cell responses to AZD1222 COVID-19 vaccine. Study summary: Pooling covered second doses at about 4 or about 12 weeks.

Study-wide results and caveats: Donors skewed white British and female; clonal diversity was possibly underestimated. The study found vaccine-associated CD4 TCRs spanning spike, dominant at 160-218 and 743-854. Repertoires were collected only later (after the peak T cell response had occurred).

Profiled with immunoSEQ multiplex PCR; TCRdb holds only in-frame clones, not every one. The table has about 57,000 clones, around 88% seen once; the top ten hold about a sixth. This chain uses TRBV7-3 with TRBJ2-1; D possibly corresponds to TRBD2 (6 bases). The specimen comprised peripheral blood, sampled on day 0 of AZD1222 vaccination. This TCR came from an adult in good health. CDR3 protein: CASSLTGSSYNEQFF. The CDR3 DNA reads TGTGCCAGCAGCTTAACCGGGAGCTCCTACAATGAGCAGTTCTTC.